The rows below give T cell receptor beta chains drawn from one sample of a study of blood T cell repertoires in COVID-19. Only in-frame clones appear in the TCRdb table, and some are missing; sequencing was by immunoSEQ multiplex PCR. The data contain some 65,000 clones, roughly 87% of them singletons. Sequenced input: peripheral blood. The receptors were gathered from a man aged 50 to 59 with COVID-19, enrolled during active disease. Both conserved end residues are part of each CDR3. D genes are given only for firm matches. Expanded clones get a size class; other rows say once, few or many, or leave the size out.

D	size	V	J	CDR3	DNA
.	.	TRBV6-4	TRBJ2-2	CASSLALNTGELFF	TGTGCCAGCAGTTTAGCATTGAACACCGGGGAGCTGTTTTTT
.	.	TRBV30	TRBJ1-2	CAWRDRRNYGYTF	TGTGCCTGGAGAGACCGGCGGAACTATGGCTACACCTTC
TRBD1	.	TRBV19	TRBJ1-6	CASSTDRGNSPLHF	TGTGCCAGTAGTACCGACAGGGGGAATTCACCCCTCCACTTT
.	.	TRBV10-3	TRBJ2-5	CAIGGRGQETQYF	TGTGCCATCGGTGGCAGGGGTCAAGAGACCCAGTACTTC
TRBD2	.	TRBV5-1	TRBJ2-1	CASSSTSGTYNEQFF	TGCGCCAGCAGCTCTACTAGCGGGACCTACAATGAGCAGTTCTTC
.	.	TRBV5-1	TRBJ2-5	CASGAESPAETQYF	TGCGCCAGCGGCGCGGAGAGCCCAGCAGAGACCCAGTACTTC
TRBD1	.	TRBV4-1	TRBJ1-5	CASSQRDQGGQPQHF	TGCGCCAGCAGCCAAAGGGATCAGGGGGGTCAGCCCCAGCATTTT
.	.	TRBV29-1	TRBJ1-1	CSARVGGDTEAFF	TGCAGCGCCCGGGTAGGGGGGGACACTGAAGCTTTCTTT
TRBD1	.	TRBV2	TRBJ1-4	CASSETGQENEKLFF	TGTGCCAGCAGTGAAACTGGACAGGAGAATGAAAAACTGTTTTTT
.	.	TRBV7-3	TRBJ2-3	CASSSVQGGTQYF	TGTGCCAGCAGCTCGGTCCAGGGAGGTACGCAGTATTTT
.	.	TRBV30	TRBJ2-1	CAWSVQLGGYNEQFF	TGTGCCTGGAGTGTACAATTAGGGGGCTACAATGAGCAGTTCTTC
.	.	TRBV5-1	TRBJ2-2	CASSLIATGTGELFF	TGCGCCAGCAGCTTGATTGCTACGGGGACCGGGGAGCTGTTTTTT
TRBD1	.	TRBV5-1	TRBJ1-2	CASSSNPTQGAYGYTF	TGCGCCAGCAGCAGTAACCCGACCCAGGGGGCGTATGGCTACACCTTC
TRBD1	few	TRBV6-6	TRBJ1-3	CASSNLDRGGNTIYF	TGTGCCAGCAGTAACCTGGACAGGGGAGGAAACACCATATATTTT
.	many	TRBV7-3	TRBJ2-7	CASSLRFFRTEPGEQYF	TGTGCCAGCAGCTTAAGGTTCTTCCGAACCGAGCCGGGCGAGCAGTACTTC
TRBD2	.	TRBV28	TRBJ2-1	CASRIAGDSYNEQFF	TGTGCCAGCAGGATAGCGGGAGACTCTTACAATGAGCAGTTCTTC
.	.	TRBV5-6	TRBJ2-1	CASSPLASNEQFF	TGTGCCAGCAGCCCGCTAGCGTCCAATGAGCAGTTCTTC
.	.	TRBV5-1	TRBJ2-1	CASSLGSLSSYNEQFF	TGCGCCAGCAGCTTGGGTAGCTTGAGCTCCTACAATGAGCAGTTCTTC
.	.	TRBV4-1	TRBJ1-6	CASSHTFLRNSPLHF	TGCGCCAGCAGCCATACCTTTTTGCGGAATTCACCCCTCCACTTT
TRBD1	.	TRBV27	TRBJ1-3	CASSRTGGFSGNTIYF	TGTGCCAGCAGTCGGACAGGGGGTTTCTCTGGAAACACCATATATTTT
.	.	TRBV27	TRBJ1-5	CASSKTGRDQPQHF	TGTGCCAGCAGTAAGACAGGACGGGATCAGCCCCAGCATTTT
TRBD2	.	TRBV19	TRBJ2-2	CASSTLAGVGTGELFF	TGTGCCAGTAGTACTCTAGCGGGAGTAGGCACCGGGGAGCTGTTTTTT
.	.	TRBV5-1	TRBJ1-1	CASSSGQNTEAFF	TGCGCCAGCAGTTCAGGGCAGAACACTGAAGCTTTCTTT
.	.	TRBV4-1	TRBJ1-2	CASSRGEGYTF	TGCGCCAGCAGCCGCGGTGAGGGCTACACCTTC
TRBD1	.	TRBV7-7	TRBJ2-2	CASSPGQGNTGELFF	TGTGCTAGCAGCCCGGGACAGGGAAACACCGGGGAGCTGTTTTTT
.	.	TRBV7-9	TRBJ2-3	CASSLLLSGGTDTQYF	TGTGCCAGCAGCCTCCTCCTTAGCGGAGGCACAGATACGCAGTATTTT
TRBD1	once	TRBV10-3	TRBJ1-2	CAISESSQGVSGGYGYTF	TGTGCCATCAGTGAGTCAAGTCAGGGGGTTTCTGGCGGTTATGGCTACACCTTC
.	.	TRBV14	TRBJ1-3	CASSHPMTELIGNTIYF	TGTGCCAGCAGCCATCCCATGACAGAACTGATTGGAAACACCATATATTTT
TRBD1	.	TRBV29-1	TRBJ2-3	CSVGDRTDTQYF	TGCAGCGTTGGGGACAGGACAGATACGCAGTATTTT